This entry is about one T cell receptor (beta chain). The antigen is not known. The entry originates in a study of OX40 agonist ivuxolimab in advanced cancers. Libraries were prepared by immunoSEQ multiplex PCR; TCRdb keeps only in-frame clonotypes and omits some of them. The data contain tens of thousands of clones, 83% of them singletons. The study, taken as a whole, reports: In general, CD8+ T cells held more expanded clones than CD4+ did, on average. Low clonal expansion, among the lowest seen, marked partial responders at 0.1-3.0 mg/kg. The specificity for antigen of the expanded peripheral T cells was not determined. Certain nonresponding patients likewise had low normalized T-cell clonal expansion.

The sequence derives from an adult with an advanced solid tumor such as melanoma, head and neck, liver or kidney cancer. The starting material was CD4+ or CD8+ T cells sorted from blood, obtained in a trial of the OX40 agonist ivuxolimab.

In DNA, the CDR3 is TGTGCCAGCACCCCGGGACAGGGTACCTCACCCCTCCACTTT. Its protein is CASTPGQGTSPLHF. The rearrangement uses TRBV6-6 and TRBJ1-6; the match to TRBD1 covers 9 bases. CDR3 length equals 14 residues. Germline CDR1 and CDR2: MNHNY and SVGAGI (reference sequence). The V gene end was trimmed by 7 bases and the J gene end by 10 bases; junction bases not matched to a gene: 8.